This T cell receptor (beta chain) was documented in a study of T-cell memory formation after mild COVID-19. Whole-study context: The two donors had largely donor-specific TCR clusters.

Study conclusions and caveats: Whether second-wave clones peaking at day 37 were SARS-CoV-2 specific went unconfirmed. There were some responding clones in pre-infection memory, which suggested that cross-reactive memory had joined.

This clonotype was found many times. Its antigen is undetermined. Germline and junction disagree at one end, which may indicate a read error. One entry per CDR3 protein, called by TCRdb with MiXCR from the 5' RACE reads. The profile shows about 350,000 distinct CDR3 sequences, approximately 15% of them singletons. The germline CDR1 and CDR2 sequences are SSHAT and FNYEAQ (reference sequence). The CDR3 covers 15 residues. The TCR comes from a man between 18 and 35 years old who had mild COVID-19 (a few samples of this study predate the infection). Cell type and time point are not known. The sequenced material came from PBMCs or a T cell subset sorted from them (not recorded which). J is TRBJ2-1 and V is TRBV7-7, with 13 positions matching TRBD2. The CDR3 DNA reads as TGTGCTAGCAGCCCGGGACTAGCGGGGTCCGATGAGCAGTTCTTC. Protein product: CASSPGLAGSDEQFF. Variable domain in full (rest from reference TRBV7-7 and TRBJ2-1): GAGVSQSPRYKVTKRGQDVTLRCDPISSHATLYWYQQALGQGPEFLTYFNYEAQPDKSGLPSDRFSAERPEGSISTLTIQRTEQRDSAMYRCASSPGLAGSDEQFFGPGTRLTVL.